What follows is one T cell receptor beta chain and its context. The sample is drawn from a study of T-cell memory formation after mild COVID-19. Employing constant-segment primers, 5'RACE generated TCR alpha and TCR beta cDNA libraries bearing sample barcodes and UMIs. TCRdb reprocessed the 5' RACE reads with MiXCR, giving one entry per CDR3 protein. The table lists roughly 400,000 distinct CDR3 sequences, about 24% of them singletons. The CDR3 runs to 16 residues. Germline assignment: CDR1 MNHEY and CDR2 SVGAGI. V lost 4 bases to trimming and J lost 4 bases; unmatched junction nucleotides: 9. This chain connects TRBV6-5 to TRBJ2-7, with 11 bases matching TRBD2. The sequence was obtained from an adult woman who had mild COVID-19 (a few samples of this study predate the infection). Cell type and time point are not known. What was sequenced was PBMCs or a T cell subset sorted from them (not recorded which). The CDR3, as DNA: TGTGCCAGCAGTTCTCCCCGTCTAGCGGGGGGTTACGAGCAGTACTTC. This encodes CASSSPRLAGGYEQYF.